These T cell receptor beta chains were read from a single sample in a study of T cell responses to AZD1222 COVID-19 vaccine. This table comes from immunoSEQ multiplex PCR, and its TCRdb copy is limited to in-frame clones, with some not included. The table lists roughly 140,000 clones, approximately 78% of them singletons. This specimen was peripheral blood, taken on day 0 of MenACWY control vaccination. The receptors originated from an adult in good health. The CDR3 runs from the conserved cysteine through the conserved F or W. D genes are given only for firm matches. For some rows the clone size is stated as once, few or many, or as a class when expanded; others skip it.

J gene | V gene | D gene | clone size | CDR3 protein | CDR3 DNA
TRBJ1-4 | TRBV15 | TRBD1 | few | CATSKDRGAYNEKLFF | TGTGCCACCAGCAAGGACAGGGGCGCATATAATGAAAAACTGTTTTTT
TRBJ1-2 | TRBV7-8 | - | - | CASSLGEGRVYGYTF | TGTGCCAGCAGCCTCGGCGAGGGCAGAGTCTATGGCTACACCTTC
TRBJ1-5 | TRBV19 | - | few | CASSLRAASYSNQPQHF | TGTGCCAGTAGCTTGAGGGCCGCCAGCTATAGCAATCAGCCCCAGCATTTT
TRBJ1-2 | TRBV6-5 | - | - | CASSRQVGSNYGYTF | TGTGCCAGCAGTAGACAGGTGGGAAGTAACTATGGCTACACCTTC
TRBJ1-5 | TRBV6-5 | - | - | CATLRYSNQPQHF | TGTGCCACCCTGAGGTATAGCAATCAGCCCCAGCATTTT
TRBJ2-5 | TRBV6-5 | - | - | CASSYSYEETQYF | TGTGCCAGCAGTTACTCGTATGAAGAGACCCAGTACTTC
TRBJ1-4 | TRBV19 | - | few | CASLSLGGSSEKLFF | TGTGCCAGTCTCTCCTTGGGCGGGAGTAGCGAAAAACTGTTTTTT
TRBJ2-7 | TRBV5-1 | TRBD1 | - | CASSPILGTTGYYEQYF | TGCGCCAGCAGCCCTATACTGGGCACGACAGGGTACTACGAGCAGTACTTC
TRBJ2-5 | TRBV7-2 | - | - | CASSPRDSAPAGTQYF | TGTGCCAGCAGCCCTAGGGACTCGGCCCCAGCGGGGACCCAGTACTTC
TRBJ2-3 | TRBV7-3 | TRBD2 | - | CASSLSGGATDTQYF | TGTGCCAGCAGCTTGAGCGGGGGGGCAACAGATACGCAGTATTTT
TRBJ2-1 | TRBV6-5 | - | - | CASSYSRGVKVF | TGTGCCAGCAGTTACTCGAGAGGGGTTAAGGTCTTC
TRBJ1-5 | TRBV9 | - | - | CASSVGIGQPQHF | TGTGCCAGCAGCGTGGGTATCGGTCAGCCCCAGCATTTT
TRBJ1-2 | TRBV2 | TRBD1 | once | CASGGQGIGYTF | TGTGCCAGCGGAGGACAGGGGATAGGCTACACCTTC
TRBJ1-5 | TRBV19 | - | - | CASSPGRSRQPQHF | TGTGCCAGTAGTCCGGGACGGTCCAGACAGCCCCAGCATTTT
TRBJ2-1 | TRBV7-6 | TRBD1 | - | CASSLDRGRRYEQFF | TGTGCCAGCAGCTTAGACAGGGGGCGGAGGTATGAGCAGTTCTTC
TRBJ2-2 | TRBV7-9 | - | - | CASTWRVWGELFF | TGTGCCAGCACCTGGCGGGTCTGGGGGGAGCTGTTTTTT
TRBJ2-7 | TRBV27 | - | - | CASSLFTGENYEQYF | TGTGCCAGCAGTTTATTTACAGGTGAAAACTACGAGCAGTACTTC
TRBJ1-3 | TRBV5-6 | - | - | CASSLIKAVSGNTIYF | TGTGCCAGCAGCTTGATCAAGGCGGTCTCTGGAAACACCATATATTTT
TRBJ2-3 | TRBV7-3 | - | - | CASSPPGDTQYF | TGTGCCAGCAGCCCCCCGGGAGATACGCAGTATTTT
TRBJ1-1 | TRBV30 | - | few | CAWSSSMGTEAFF | TGTGCCTGGAGTTCTTCAATGGGGACTGAAGCTTTCTTT
TRBJ2-1 | TRBV24-1 | - | - | CATSDPPDSEQFF | TGTGCCACCAGTGATCCCCCCGACTCGGAGCAGTTCTTC
TRBJ2-7 | TRBV4-2 | - | - | CASSQDYGGSYEQYF | TGTGCCAGCAGCCAAGACTACGGGGGCTCCTACGAGCAGTACTTC
TRBJ2-3 | TRBV27 | - | - | CASSLLGGGMSDTQYF | TGTGCCAGCAGTTTGCTAGGAGGGGGAATGTCAGATACGCAGTATTTT
TRBJ2-5 | TRBV24-1 | - | few | CATSDLADPMGLGETQYF | TGTGCCACCAGTGATTTGGCAGACCCCATGGGCCTGGGAGAGACCCAGTACTTC
TRBJ1-1 | TRBV28 | - | - | CASSFRLWDTEAFF | TGTGCCAGCAGTTTTCGATTATGGGACACTGAAGCTTTCTTT
TRBJ2-4 | TRBV7-9 | - | - | CASSHRDLIAKNIQYF | TGTGCCAGCAGCCACAGGGACCTCATAGCCAAAAACATTCAGTACTTC
TRBJ1-4 | TRBV18 | - | - | CASSSEVGTNEKLFF | TGTGCCAGCTCATCGGAGGTGGGGACTAATGAAAAACTGTTTTTT
TRBJ2-2 | TRBV7-3 | - | - | CASSYTTTGELFF | TGTGCCAGCAGCTACACCACCACCGGGGAGCTGTTTTTT
TRBJ2-7 | TRBV2 | TRBD1 | - | CASTQRTGQGASEQYF | TGTGCCAGCACACAGCGCACGGGACAGGGGGCGAGTGAGCAGTACTTC
TRBJ1-2 | TRBV12-3/TRBV12-4 | - | - | CASSFRARDGYTF | TGTGCCAGCAGTTTCCGGGCGCGGGATGGCTACACCTTC
TRBJ2-7 | TRBV4-1 | - | once | CASSRAGTDTYEQYF | TGCGCCAGCAGCCGTGCGGGGACGGACACCTACGAGCAGTACTTC
TRBJ2-5 | TRBV5-1 | TRBD2 | - | CASSFSGGLEETQYF | TGCGCCAGCAGCTTTAGCGGGGGTTTAGAAGAGACCCAGTACTTC
TRBJ1-6 | TRBV30 | - | - | CAWTGLNSPLHF | TGTGCCTGGACCGGGCTCAACTCACCCCTCCACTTT
TRBJ2-5 | TRBV6-6 | TRBD2 | - | CASSRESGVKETQYF | TGTGCCAGCAGTCGGGAGAGCGGGGTAAAAGAGACCCAGTACTTC
TRBJ1-2 | TRBV27 | TRBD1 | few | CASSLSSRRTGGTNYGYTF | TGTGCCAGCAGTTTATCGAGCCGACGGACAGGGGGAACTAACTATGGCTACACCTTC
TRBJ1-5 | TRBV2 | TRBD1 | - | CASGTDGDQPQHF | TGTGCCAGCGGGACAGATGGGGATCAGCCCCAGCATTTT
TRBJ1-2 | TRBV5-1 | - | once | CASSLAGNYGYTF | TGCGCCAGCAGCTTGGCCGGGAACTATGGCTACACCTTC
TRBJ1-2 | TRBV11-2 | - | - | CASSLERNYGYTF | TGTGCCAGCAGCTTAGAAAGGAACTATGGCTACACCTTC
TRBJ2-4 | TRBV11-3 | TRBD1 | - | CASSPGTGNNIQYF | TGTGCCAGCAGCCCTGGGACAGGGAACAACATTCAGTACTTC
TRBJ1-1 | TRBV18 | - | - | CASSPRNSAGMNTEAFF | TGTGCCAGCTCACCAAGGAACAGTGCCGGTATGAACACTGAAGCTTTCTTT
TRBJ2-5 | TRBV5-1 | - | - | CASSLGHPQETQYF | TGCGCCAGCAGCTTAGGACACCCCCAAGAGACCCAGTACTTC